These 30 T cell receptor beta chains were all obtained from the same sample, sequenced in a study of blood T cell repertoires in COVID-19. The data were produced by immunoSEQ multiplex PCR, yet TCRdb's version contains in-frame clones alone and is incomplete. The data contain about 250,000 clones, approximately 84% of them seen just once; the ten biggest clones take up about 4.2%. The sequencing input was peripheral blood. Receptors originate from a man aged 50 to 60 with active or convalescent COVID-19.

The rearrangement links TRBV6-5 to TRBJ1-1, with D perhaps TRBD1 (6 bases). This CDR3 spans 14 amino acids. With 7 bases removed from V and 0 bases from J, the gap between germline ends came to 12 bases. Germline CDR1 and CDR2: MNHEY and SVGAGI. In DNA, the CDR3 is TGTGCCAGCACCTCCGGGACAATGAACACTGAAGCTTTCTTT. This sequence encodes CASTSGTMNTEAFF.

The CDR3 DNA is TGTGCCAGCAGCTTATTCGGACAGGGGAACTATGGCTACACCTTC. Protein product: CASSLFGQGNYGYTF. The V call is TRBV7-8, the J call TRBJ1-2; TRBD1 agrees at 9 bases. The trim removed 2 bases at V and 2 bases at J, leaving 3 bases unmatched. CDR3 size: 15 residues. Germline V lookup: CDR1 SGHVS, CDR2 FQNEAQ.

This clone occurred many times. The CDR3 spells CASSPGLNTEAFF. The CDR3 DNA is TGTGCCAGCTCACCAGGGCTGAACACTGAAGCTTTCTTT. V gene TRBV18 combines with J gene TRBJ1-1; D unresolved. CDR1 is KGHSH, CDR2 LQKENI, per germline. The CDR3 spans 13 residues. V shed 2 bases and J shed 0 bases, with 4 bases lying between them.

The chain carries TRBV6-1 and TRBJ2-5; perhaps TRBD1 as D (6 bases). CDR1 and CDR2 from the germline V gene are MNHNS and SASEGT. The CDR3 consists of 15 residues. Trimming stripped 0 bases from V and 7 bases from J, with 15 bases between. CDR3 residues: CASSEAQGGGRTQYF. The CDR3 DNA reads as TGTGCCAGCAGTGAAGCGCAAGGGGGTGGACGGACCCAGTACTTC.

The chain recombines TRBV4-3 with TRBJ2-6, with D maybe TRBD2 (6 bases). Germline V gene lookup returns CDR1 LGHNA and CDR2 YSLEER. The CDR3 consists of 16 residues. V was shortened by 1 base and J by 4 bases, with 11 bases between the two germline ends. The CDR3 loop reads CASSQVGGTGANVLTF. DNA for the CDR3: TGCGCCAGCAGCCAAGTCGGAGGGACCGGGGCCAACGTCCTGACTTTC.

The J gene is TRBJ2-1, the V gene TRBV6-5; 8 bases match TRBD2. This CDR3 is 15 amino acids long. The germline V gene encodes CDR1 MNHEY and CDR2 SVGAGI. V dropped 6 bases and J dropped 0; count of bases not matched to a gene: 4. CDR3 loop: CASRVAGSSYNEQFF. The DNA for the CDR3 is TGTGCCAGCAGAGTAGCGGGGTCCTCCTACAATGAGCAGTTCTTC.

The chain's CDR3 is CASSYQGSADTQYF. DNA for the CDR3: TGCGCCAGCAGCTATCAGGGGAGCGCAGATACGCAGTATTTT. V and J are TRBV5-1 and TRBJ2-3; possibly TRBD1 for D (6 bases). The CDR3 spans 14 residues. Between the trimmed V and J ends, which lost 3 bases and 4 bases, there was a span of 12 bases. Germline assignment: CDR1 SGHRS and CDR2 YFSETQ.

The V call is TRBV5-1, the J call TRBJ2-2; D possibly corresponds to TRBD1 (5 bases). Germline assignment: CDR1 SGHRS and CDR2 YFSETQ. The CDR3 sequence is 15 residues long. V was shortened by 4 bases and J by 4 bases, with 14 bases between the two germline ends. The CDR3 nucleotides are TGCGCCAGCAGCCTGACAGTTGACCTCACCGGGGAGCTGTTTTTT. It codes for CASSLTVDLTGELFF.

The chain links TRBV12-5 to TRBJ2-3, with 7 positions matching TRBD1. CDR3 length: 13 residues. Germline V CDR1 and CDR2: LGHNT, FRNRAP. The V segment lost 9 bases and the J segment 4 bases; nucleotides outside the gene matches: 7. This CDR3 reads CASRQGGADTQYF. The CDR3 nucleotides are TGTGCTAGCCGACAGGGCGGTGCAGATACGCAGTATTTT.

The V and J genes are TRBV4-3 and TRBJ1-2; no firm D call. V lost 0 bases and J 0 bases, leaving 11 bases between the germline ends. Germline V gene lookup returns CDR1 LGHNA and CDR2 YSLEER. This CDR3 region has 16 residues. In DNA, the CDR3 is TGCGCCAGCAGCCAAGATGGGCACCCTGCTAACTATGGCTACACCTTC. Its translation: CASSQDGHPANYGYTF.

The CDR3 DNA is TGTGCCAGCAGCCAAGATCTAGGTTATCAGCCCCAGCATTTT. Protein product: CASSQDLGYQPQHF. The chain combines TRBV3-1 (or the pseudogene TRBV3-2) with TRBJ1-5; D not certain. CDR3 length: 14 amino acids. V lost 0 bases and J lost 5, with 8 bases in between. The germline V gene encodes CDR1 LGHDT and CDR2 YNNKEL (reference sequence).

V usage is TRBV27 and J usage is TRBJ2-3, with 8 nucleotides matching TRBD2. V dropped 4 bases and J dropped 7; count of bases not matched to a gene: 13. This CDR3 comprises 16 residues. Germline CDR1 and CDR2: MNHEY and SMNVEV (reference sequence). Here the CDR3 reads CASSSLGAGGSNTQYF. CDR3 coding DNA: TGTGCCAGCAGTTCCCTGGGGGCGGGGGGCTCAAATACGCAGTATTTT.

The chain uses TRBV7-9 and TRBJ1-6; D gene unclear. The CDR3 has 16 residues. V dropped 3 bases and J dropped 9 bases, with 18 bases sitting between them. CDR1 SEHNR and CDR2 FQNEAQ come from the germline V gene (reference sequence). Here the CDR3 reads CASSFVHPRSVSPLHF. In DNA form, the CDR3 reads TGTGCCAGCAGCTTCGTGCACCCCAGGTCGGTTTCACCCCTCCACTTT.

J is TRBJ1-2 and V is TRBV11-2; TRBD1 matches 10 bases. CDR3 size: 14 residues. Germline V gene data show CDR1 as SGHAT and CDR2 as FQNNGV. Trimming removed 5 bases from V and 7 bases from J; junction bases left unmatched: 7. CDR3 sequence reads: CASSLTGGPGGYTF. CDR3 nucleotide sequence: TGTGCCAGCAGCCTGACAGGGGGCCCGGGTGGCTACACCTTC.

The chain joins TRBV6-1 to TRBJ1-6, with a tentative D call TRBD1 (5 bases). The CDR3 has 14 residues. V lost 1 base and J 10 bases, leaving 11 bases between the germline ends. CDR1 MNHNS and CDR2 SASEGT come from the germline V gene. The CDR3: CASSEGQLWSPLHF. The CDR3 DNA reads as TGTGCCAGCAGTGAAGGACAGTTGTGGTCACCCCTCCACTTT.

This clone is a singleton in its sample. Distinct nucleotide sequences in the sample also encode this CDR3. This chain connects TRBV29-1 to TRBJ2-3; D is uncertain. This CDR3 is built from 13 residues. Trimming took 2 bases from V and 0 from J, leaving 6 bases between them. Germline values: CDR1 SQVTM, CDR2 ANQGSEA. The CDR3 bases are TGCAGCGTTGAAAAGCCTAGCACAGATACGCAGTATTTT. It translates to CSVEKPSTDTQYF.

This clone was seen more than once but under ten times. The J gene is TRBJ1-1, the V gene TRBV5-1, with 7 bases that match TRBD1. CDR1 and CDR2 from the germline V gene are SGHRS and YFSETQ. After removal of 4 bases from V and 1 base from J, the junction contained 7 bases not matched to a gene. The CDR3 is 15 amino acids. CDR3: CASSAAGTANTEAFF. The DNA of the CDR3 is TGCGCCAGCAGCGCGGCCGGGACAGCGAACACTGAAGCTTTCTTT.

The V call is TRBV3-1 (or the pseudogene TRBV3-2), the J call TRBJ2-5; 8 bases map to TRBD1. V shed 4 bases and J 5 bases; nucleotides not matched to a gene: 6. Germline loops: CDR1 LGHDT, CDR2 YNNKEL (reference sequence). The CDR3 runs to 14 residues. The DNA of the CDR3 is TGTGCCAGCAGCCCCAGGGGGCAGAGGGAGACCCAGTACTTC. Protein: CASSPRGQRETQYF.

This clone was counted only a few times. The chain uses TRBV7-3 and TRBJ1-2; tentatively, D is TRBD1 (5 bases). CDR1 is SGHTA, CDR2 FQGTGA, per germline. V was cut by 2 bases and J by 5 bases, with 15 bases left in between. This CDR3 has 15 amino acids. CDR3 DNA sequence: TGTGCCAGCAGCTTAGAAGGCGGGGCCCCTTATGGCTACACCTTC. Its protein is CASSLEGGAPYGYTF.

V is TRBV7-2 and J is TRBJ1-5; D is ambiguous. Trimming removed 3 bases from V and 7 bases from J, with 10 bases in between. The CDR3 is 13 amino acids. Germline CDR1 and CDR2: SGHTA and FQGNSA. This CDR3 reads CASSLSPGQPQHF. The CDR3 nucleotides read TGTGCCAGCAGCTTGAGCCCCGGGCAGCCCCAGCATTTT. The entire variable domain, with the rest obtained from reference TRBV7-2 and TRBJ1-5, is as follows: GAGVSQSPSNKVTEKGKDVELRCDPISGHTALYWYRQSLGQGLEFLIYFQGNSAPDKSGLPSDRFSAERTGGSVSTLTIQRTQQEDSAVYLCASSLSPGQPQHFGDGTRLSIL.

The chain couples TRBV7-9 to TRBJ1-1, with 7 bases lining up with TRBD1. The V gene's germline CDR1 is SEHNR and CDR2 FQNEAQ (reference sequence). This CDR3 has 16 residues. V lost 3 bases to trimming and J lost 0 bases; unmatched junction nucleotides: 7. CDR3 amino acids: CASSLRGLEVNTEAFF. CDR3 DNA: TGTGCCAGCAGCTTGAGGGGGCTTGAGGTGAACACTGAAGCTTTCTTT.

The chain carries TRBV27 and TRBJ1-2; perhaps TRBD1 as D (6 bases). Germline loops: CDR1 MNHEY, CDR2 SMNVEV (reference sequence). The CDR3 totals 12 residues. Trimming stripped 5 bases from V and 8 bases from J, with 12 bases between. The CDR3 reads CASSPMQGGYTF. In DNA, the CDR3 is TGTGCCAGCAGTCCAATGCAGGGGGGCTACACCTTC.

The V and J genes are TRBV30 and TRBJ1-4, with 9 bases that match TRBD1. The CDR3 contains 14 residues. Germline-derived CDR1 and CDR2 are GTSNPN and SVGIG (reference sequence). V shed 2 bases, J shed 8 bases, and the junction held 6 bases outside the gene matches. The CDR3 bases are TGTGCCTGGAGTCTACAGGGGGCCTGGGAAAAACTGTTTTTT. It translates to CAWSLQGAWEKLFF.

The V and J genes are TRBV30 and TRBJ2-7; no clear D. V was trimmed by 2 bases and J by 2 bases, leaving 4 bases between them. This CDR3 spans 11 amino acids. Germline assignment: CDR1 GTSNPN and CDR2 SVGIG (reference sequence). The CDR3 coding sequence is TGTGCCTGGAGTCAAACCTACGAGCAGTACTTC. Translated: CAWSQTYEQYF.

As to this clone: Other DNA sequences within the sample encode an identical CDR3. This chain connects TRBV27 to TRBJ1-1; 10 nucleotides line up with TRBD1. This CDR3 region has 14 residues. V lost 3 bases, J lost 5 bases, and 3 bases stayed unmatched. Germline V gene sequence: CDR1 MNHEY, CDR2 SMNVEV (reference sequence). CDR3 loop: CASSLDRGRTEAFF. CDR3 sequence (DNA): TGTGCCAGCAGTTTGGACAGGGGGAGGACTGAAGCTTTCTTT.

V is TRBV24-1 and J is TRBJ2-3, with TRBD1 identical over 8 bases. CDR3 length: 15 residues. CDR1 KGHDR and CDR2 SFDVKD come from the germline V gene. J gave up 8 bases and V 3 bases, and 9 bases lay outside the gene matches. CDR3 sequence: CATSDTDRVLGTQYF. CDR3 DNA sequence: TGTGCCACCAGTGATACGGACAGGGTTCTGGGTACGCAGTATTTT.

This clone is a singleton in its sample. The chain uses TRBV7-9 and TRBJ2-2; D is uncertain. Looked up from germline, CDR1 is SEHNR and CDR2 is FQNEAQ (reference sequence). This CDR3 comprises 15 residues. Trimming shortened V by 4 bases and J by 1 base, and 10 bases separated the two germline ends. The DNA of the CDR3 is TGTGCCAGCAGCTCCCCCGGTTGGAACACCGGGGAGCTGTTTTTT. It specifies CASSSPGWNTGELFF.

The chain uses TRBV28 and TRBJ1-1, with 8 bases identical to TRBD1. Losses at the gene ends were 5 bases for V and 0 bases for J; bases not matched to a gene: 5. The CDR3 covers 15 residues. Germline V lookup: CDR1 MDHEN, CDR2 SYDVKM. The CDR3 spells CASSPRTGMNTEAFF. The CDR3 region has the DNA TGTGCCAGCAGTCCCAGGACAGGGATGAACACTGAAGCTTTCTTT.

The V gene is TRBV3-1 (or the pseudogene TRBV3-2), the J gene TRBJ1-1; 8 bases are a match to TRBD1. The CDR3 has 13 amino acids. Losses at the gene ends were 1 base for V and 5 bases for J; bases not matched to a gene: 0. The V gene's germline CDR1 is LGHDT and CDR2 YNNKEL (reference sequence). The CDR3 loop is CASSQGQGTEAFF. CDR3 nucleotides: TGTGCCAGCAGCCAAGGACAGGGGACTGAAGCTTTCTTT.

Ten or more counts support this clone. The genes are TRBV5-5 and TRBJ1-3; D may be TRBD1 (6 bases). This CDR3 is 14 amino acids long. Per the germline V gene, CDR1 is SGHKS and CDR2 is YYEKEE (reference sequence). Trimming took 7 bases from V and 4 from J, leaving 15 bases between them. Here the CDR3 DNA reads TGTGCCAGCGCCAACAGGGAATCCGGAAACACCATATATTTT. Translated, it gives CASANRESGNTIYF.